These T cell receptor beta chains were read from a single sample in a study of cytomegalovirus exposure and HLA in healthy donors. The protocol was immunoSEQ multiplex PCR, while the TCRdb copy is restricted to in-frame clones and leaves out a portion. The sample totals 70,000 or so clones. The sample was PBMCs. These TCRs come from a man aged 35 to 55 in good health and CMV-seronegative. Each CDR3 is given with its conserved first and last residue. A D gene is named only where the DNA matches it firmly.

J | V | D | CDR3 | DNA
TRBJ2-7 | TRBV6-5 | - | CASKAGVGFEQYF | TGTGCCAGCAAAGCAGGGGTGGGCTTCGAGCAGTACTTC
TRBJ2-7 | TRBV5-4 | TRBD2 | CASSPGTSGFPYEQYF | TGTGCCAGCAGCCCTGGGACTAGCGGGTTTCCCTACGAGCAGTACTTC
TRBJ1-6 | TRBV19 | - | CASQIRERSPLHF | TGTGCCAGTCAAATCAGGGAACGGTCACCCCTCCACTTT
TRBJ2-3 | TRBV10-3 | TRBD2 | CAISGLAGSTDTQYF | TGTGCCATCAGTGGCCTAGCGGGGAGCACAGATACGCAGTATTTT
TRBJ2-7 | TRBV19 | - | CASTRTGDRYYEQYF | TGTGCCAGTACCCGAACTGGAGACAGATACTACGAGCAGTACTTC
TRBJ1-1 | TRBV11-2 | TRBD1 | CASSSMTGITEAFF | TGTGCCAGCAGCTCTATGACAGGGATCACTGAAGCTTTCTTT
TRBJ2-5 | TRBV10-1 | TRBD2 | CASSSHQGGYQETQYF | TGCGCCAGCAGTTCCCACCAGGGAGGGTACCAAGAGACCCAGTACTTC
TRBJ2-7 | TRBV27 | TRBD1 | CASSSFFDRGPSEQYF | TGTGCCAGCAGTTCCTTCTTTGACAGGGGGCCGAGTGAGCAGTACTTC
TRBJ1-5 | TRBV6-5 | TRBD1 | CASRPRTGAGQPQHF | TGTGCCAGCAGACCTAGGACAGGGGCAGGTCAGCCCCAGCATTTT
TRBJ2-5 | TRBV5-5 | TRBD2 | CASGPGGSGETQYF | TGTGCCAGCGGGCCCGGGGGTAGCGGGGAGACCCAGTACTTC
TRBJ2-2 | TRBV5-5 | - | CASSSWSLGVSGLWELFF | TGTGCCAGCAGCTCCTGGTCACTCGGGGTCAGTGGATTGTGGGAGCTGTTTTTT
TRBJ1-1 | TRBV5-6 | TRBD1 | CASSPLTGDTEAFF | TGTGCCAGCAGCCCACTAACAGGGGACACTGAAGCTTTCTTT
TRBJ2-6 | TRBV5-1 | - | CASSLGSSGANVLTF | TGCGCCAGCAGCTTGGGGAGCTCTGGGGCCAACGTCCTGACTTTC
TRBJ1-3 | TRBV2 | - | CATKAGVTGNTIYF | TGTGCCACAAAGGCAGGGGTTACTGGAAACACCATATATTTT
TRBJ2-4 | TRBV4-3 | TRBD2 | CASSQDLRLAGGPDIQYF | TGCGCCAGCAGCCAAGATCTCCGGCTAGCGGGGGGGCCCGACATTCAGTACTTC
TRBJ2-2 | TRBV5-4 | - | CASSAVTNTGELFF | TGTGCCAGCAGCGCGGTCACCAACACCGGGGAGCTGTTTTTT
TRBJ2-1 | TRBV6-6 | TRBD1 | CASSPRTGEDNEQFF | TGTGCCAGCAGTCCCAGGACAGGGGAGGACAATGAGCAGTTCTTC
TRBJ1-3 | TRBV5-1 | - | CASSLETGGNTIYF | TGCGCCAGCAGCTTGGAGACAGGTGGAAACACCATATATTTT
TRBJ2-7 | TRBV2 | TRBD2 | CASSELAAQQYF | TGTGCCAGCAGTGAACTAGCGGCGCAGCAGTACTTC
TRBJ2-6 | TRBV28 | - | CASSLLRERRSGANVLTF | TGTGCCAGCAGTTTATTAAGGGAAAGGAGGTCTGGGGCCAACGTCCTGACTTTC
TRBJ1-1 | TRBV28 | - | CASSGGGRLATEAFF | TGTGCCAGCAGTGGGGGGGGTCGGTTGGCTACTGAAGCTTTCTTT
TRBJ1-4 | TRBV5-1 | TRBD1 | CASSLEGGAELFF | TGCGCCAGCAGCTTGGAAGGGGGCGCAGAACTGTTTTTT
TRBJ1-2 | TRBV18 | - | CASSPFLGTELANYGYTF | TGTGCCAGCTCACCCTTTCTCGGAACGGAGCTTGCTAACTATGGCTACACCTTC
TRBJ1-5 | TRBV4-3 | - | CASSISLISVPSNQPQHF | TGCGCCAGCAGTATCAGTTTAATATCAGTTCCTAGCAATCAGCCCCAGCATTTT
TRBJ2-1 | TRBV6-6 | - | CASRKHSGHNEQFF | TGTGCCAGCAGGAAGCACAGCGGTCACAATGAGCAGTTCTTC
TRBJ1-1 | TRBV19 | - | CASTPGRVMTEAFF | TGTGCCAGTACCCCTGGCAGGGTGATGACTGAAGCTTTCTTT
TRBJ1-1 | TRBV11-2 | - | CASSQLVAGLTEAFF | TGTGCCAGCAGCCAACTCGTTGCAGGGCTCACTGAAGCTTTCTTT
TRBJ1-4 | TRBV19 | TRBD1 | CATIDRGPANEKLFF | TGTGCCACTATAGACAGGGGGCCGGCTAATGAAAAACTGTTTTTT
TRBJ2-2 | TRBV6-6 | TRBD1 | CASSQTGTDTGELFF | TGTGCCAGCAGCCAGACAGGGACGGACACCGGGGAGCTGTTTTTT
TRBJ1-3 | TRBV30 | - | CAWSYLQGNTIYF | TGTGCCTGGAGTTACCTACAGGGAAACACCATATATTTT